The 9 T cell receptor beta chains given below trace back to one sample, sequenced in a study of shared clonotypes between healthy human individuals (dated by TCRdb to the early 2020s). The method was the immunoSEQ multiplex PCR assay. As stored in TCRdb, this immuneACCESS dataset retains in-frame rearrangements with V and J assigned. A fraction of the clones does not appear; measured against another copy, unresolved V genes explain less than half of the discrepancy, and the remainder lacks a known reason. The sample table contains under 1,100,000 clones; only one count was recorded for around 74% of them. Around 1.5% of the sample comes from the top ten. The sample comprised memory CD4+ T cells sorted from blood. The label giving this sample's cell subset or site can be read as: CD45RA-negative fraction. The receptors stem from a man aged 18 to 30 in good health.

The chain couples TRBV30 to TRBJ1-4; no clear D. This CDR3 comprises 13 residues. V was trimmed by 3 bases and J by 1 base, leaving 6 bases between them. Germline CDR1 and CDR2: GTSNPN and SVGIG (reference sequence). The CDR3 protein is CAWRGVTNEKLFF. The CDR3 coding sequence is TGTGCCTGGAGGGGCGTAACTAATGAAAAACTGTTTTTT.

As to this clone: In the same sample, other DNA sequences code for this CDR3. The genes are TRBV2 and TRBJ2-5; D perhaps matches TRBD1 (6 bases). Germline V lookup: CDR1 SNHLY, CDR2 FYNNEI. CDR3 length: 12 residues. Between the trimmed V and J ends, which lost 3 bases and 6 bases, there was a span of 8 bases. Here the CDR3 DNA reads TGTGCCAGCAGTGACAGGGGTCAGACCCAGTACTTC. Translation: CASSDRGQTQYF.

This clone was counted a few times. V gene TRBV5-1 combines with J gene TRBJ1-1; D may be TRBD1 (6 bases). The CDR3 spans 15 residues. Germline V lookup: CDR1 SGHRS, CDR2 YFSETQ. Trimming shortened V by 3 bases and J by 4 bases, and 16 bases separated the two germline ends. The CDR3 protein is CASSSSGDGRTEAFF. CDR3 bases: TGCGCCAGCAGCTCCTCAGGGGACGGACGCACTGAAGCTTTCTTT.

The rearrangement links TRBV30 to TRBJ1-1, with D maybe TRBD1 (5 bases). Germline CDR1 reads GTSNPN; CDR2 reads SVGIG (reference sequence). V shed 4 bases and J shed 5 bases, with 14 bases lying between them. The CDR3 loop spans 13 amino acids. The CDR3, as DNA: TGTGCCTGGAATGGCAGGGTAGGGACTGAAGCTTTCTTT. This encodes CAWNGRVGTEAFF.

This clone has a count of ten or more. Other DNA sequences in this sample translate to the same CDR3. The rearrangement links TRBV14 to TRBJ2-5; D remains ambiguous. The germline CDR1 and CDR2 sequences are SGHDN and FVKESK. With 2 bases removed from V and 2 bases from J, the gap between germline ends came to 9 bases. The CDR3 consists of 14 residues. The chain's CDR3 is CASSQFTKQETQYF. CDR3 nucleotides: TGTGCCAGCAGCCAATTTACTAAACAAGAGACCCAGTACTTC. Using reference TRBV14 and TRBJ2-5 for the parts outside the CDR3, the full variable domain is EAGVTQFPSHSVIEKGQTVTLRCDPISGHDNLYWYRRVMGKEIKFLLHFVKESKQDESGMPNNRFLAERTGGTYSTLKVQPAELEDSGVYFCASSQFTKQETQYFGPGTRLLVL.

The V and J genes are TRBV2 and TRBJ2-7; 10 bases are shared with TRBD2. From germline, CDR1 is SNHLY and CDR2 FYNNEI. Unmatched junction bases numbered 4, after V lost 2 bases and J lost 3 bases. The CDR3 has 15 residues. The CDR3 DNA is TGTGCCAGCAGTGAATCGAGCGGGGGGGTCTACGAGCAGTACTTC. Its translation is CASSESSGGVYEQYF.

The rearrangement uses TRBV14 and TRBJ2-2, with a possible D match to TRBD2 (5 bases). The V gene's germline CDR1 is SGHDN and CDR2 FVKESK. This CDR3 is 17 amino acids long. Between the trimmed V and J ends, which lost 0 bases and 4 bases, there was a span of 15 bases. In DNA, the CDR3 is TGTGCCAGCAGCCAAGAGCTCGGGCGGGCACTCACCGGGGAGCTGTTTTTT. Residues: CASSQELGRALTGELFF.

The CDR3 is CASSSTVVSYEKLFF. CDR3 in DNA: TGTGCCAGCAGTTCCACAGTTGTCTCCTATGAAAAACTGTTTTTT. J is TRBJ1-4 and V is TRBV7-9; D ambiguous. The V gene's germline CDR1 is SEHNR and CDR2 FQNEAQ (reference sequence). CDR3 size: 15 residues. Trimming took 6 bases from V and 6 from J, leaving 17 bases between them.

For this clone: No conserved phenylalanine or tryptophan ends this CDR3, so it is likely a read error. The DNA is left out, because the CDR3 cannot be placed on it with certainty; the CDR3 is given as TCRdb lists it. The chain recombines TRBV10-3 with TRBJ2-7; the table's D call TRBD1 went unverified against the DNA. Per the germline V gene, CDR1 is ENHRY and CDR2 is SYGVKD. The CDR3 numbers 13 amino acids, ends counted. This chain's CDR3 is CASSDTPGQSPSI.